This TCR beta chain originates from a study of OX40 agonist ivuxolimab in advanced cancers. Libraries were prepared by immunoSEQ multiplex PCR; TCRdb keeps only in-frame clonotypes and omits some of them. The data show over 60,000 clones, about 90% seen once. CDR1 and CDR2 from the germline V gene are MNHEY and SVGAGI. This CDR3 has 15 residues. With V trimmed by 3 bases and J by 2 bases, 5 bases remained unmatched. V and J are TRBV6-5 and TRBJ2-7, with TRBD2 matching 9 bases. The input for sequencing was CD4+ or CD8+ T cells sorted from blood, taken in a trial of the OX40 agonist ivuxolimab. This receptor was identified in an adult with an advanced solid tumor such as melanoma, head and neck, liver or kidney cancer. The CDR3 DNA follows: TGTGCCAGCAGTTATTCCAGCGGGAGGACCTACGAGCAGTACTTC. Residues: CASSYSSGRTYEQYF.